Sequencing of this TCR beta chain was carried out in a study of blood T cell repertoires in COVID-19. Study summary: Sites across the United States, Italy and Spain contributed samples from acute and convalescent COVID-19. Nucleic acid was either cDNA or gDNA, and it came from T cells, B-cell-depleted T cells, or PBMCs.

Study processing details: Nucleated cell counts were estimated from reference gene primer amplification. The table came from immunoSEQ multiplex PCR; TCRdb's copy has only in-frame clones and leaves some out. The DNA gave D and trimming, while V, J and clone size come from that table. Among about 520,000 clones listed, 80% to 90% were seen once. The receptor was isolated from a human donor in a cohort sampled during active COVID-19. The sequenced sample was peripheral blood.

The CDR3 loop reads CASSPLRDTEAFF. In DNA form, the CDR3 reads TGTGCCAGCTCACCACTCAGGGACACTGAAGCTTTCTTT. The chain couples TRBV18 to TRBJ1-1, with D possibly being TRBD1 (5 bases). Trimming shortened V by 1 base and J by 3 bases, and 6 bases separated the two germline ends. This CDR3 comprises 13 residues. Germline V gene data show CDR1 as KGHSH and CDR2 as LQKENI.